What follows is one TCR beta chain and its context. No antigen is known for it. Germline V CDR1 and CDR2: GTSNPN, SVGIG (reference sequence). The CDR3 length is 12 residues. The V end was cut by 3 bases, the J end by 5 bases, with 8 bases between. This entry comes from a study of OX40 agonist ivuxolimab in advanced cancers. Findings of the study overall: Among the lowest peripheral clonal expansion occurred in 0.1-3.0 mg/kg partial responders.

Profiling relied on immunoSEQ multiplex PCR, and the TCRdb table lists in-frame clones only, not all of them. The sample records about 35,000 clones, about four fifths being singletons. Patients who had autoimmune disease history or got systemic immunosuppression were left out. The clonotype originates from an adult with an advanced solid tumor such as melanoma, head and neck, liver or kidney cancer. Source: CD4+ or CD8+ T cells sorted from blood, taken in a trial of the OX40 agonist ivuxolimab. The J gene is TRBJ2-1, the V gene TRBV30, with TRBD2 as a possible D gene (6 bases). CDR3 in amino acids: CAWSRRDNEQFF. The CDR3 nucleotides read TGTGCCTGGAGCCGGAGGGACAATGAGCAGTTCTTC.